A selection of T cell receptor beta chains follows, all from one sample in a study of T cell repertoires in cytomegalovirus infection. TCRdb re-called the reads with MiXCR, one entry per CDR3 protein. In the table there are hundreds of thousands of distinct CDR3 sequences, 20% to 25% of which are singletons. The sample comprised CD8+ T cells from PBMCs. These receptors originate from a human donor in good health (CMV status not recorded). Some clones in this sample may be carry-over from other donors' samples. Each CDR3 is given with its conserved first and last residue. Fields, in order: J gene, D gene, V gene, CDR3 length, clone size, CDR3 protein, CDR3 DNA. D genes are given only for firm matches. Clone size appears in some rows only: once, few, many, or a class for an expanded clone.

>TRBJ2-1|.|TRBV27|16|.
CASSPPDRHQYNEQFF
TGTGCCAGCAGTCCGCCGGACAGACATCAATACAATGAGCAGTTCTTC
>TRBJ2-2|.|TRBV5-1|15|few
CASSFSTILTGELFF
TGCGCCAGCAGCTTTTCGACGATTTTGACCGGGGAGCTGTTTTTT
>TRBJ2-3|TRBD1|TRBV14|16|.
CASSPGTGSRTDTQYF
TGTGCCAGCAGCCCCGGGACAGGGAGTCGCACAGATACGCAGTATTTT
>TRBJ1-2|.|TRBV6-6|14|.
CASSDWAALYGYTF
TGTGCCAGCAGTGATTGGGCCGCTCTCTATGGCTACACCTTC
>TRBJ1-2|TRBD1|TRBV20-1|16|few
CSARAPGQIPNYGYTF
TGCAGTGCTAGAGCACCGGGACAGATACCGAACTATGGCTACACCTTC
>TRBJ2-5|.|TRBV20-1|13|few
CSARPQGQETQYF
TGCAGTGCTAGACCTCAGGGGCAAGAGACCCAGTACTTC
>TRBJ2-1|TRBD2|TRBV28|19|few
CASRPNAGTSGGPSNEQFF
TGTGCCAGCAGACCCAACGCCGGGACTAGCGGGGGCCCCTCCAATGAGCAGTTCTTC
>TRBJ2-1|.|TRBV19|14|few
CASSMGGRLNEQFF
TGTGCCAGTAGTATGGGCGGCCGGCTCAATGAGCAGTTCTTC
>TRBJ1-1|TRBD1|TRBV7-6|13|.
CASSVSGTGEAFF
TGTGCCAGCAGCGTATCCGGGACAGGGGAAGCTTTCTTT
>TRBJ2-1|.|TRBV2|15|.
CASSFDLMGVNEQFF
TGTGCCAGCAGTTTCGACTTAATGGGAGTAAATGAGCAGTTCTTC
>TRBJ2-5|TRBD2|TRBV12-3/TRBV12-4|14|many
CASSPDTSGKTQYF
TGTGCCAGCAGTCCGGACACTAGCGGAAAGACCCAGTACTTC
>TRBJ2-2|TRBD2|TRBV7-6|15|many
CASSISGVWTGELFF
TGTGCCAGCAGCATTAGCGGGGTTTGGACCGGGGAGCTGTTTTTT
>TRBJ1-2|TRBD1|TRBV6-8|18|.
CASSYSPLDRGFHYGYTF
TGTGCCAGCAGTTACTCCCCCTTGGACAGGGGGTTCCACTATGGCTACACCTTC
>TRBJ1-1|.|TRBV10-2|16|.
CASSGLKGSLNTEAFF
TGCGCCAGCAGTGGCCTTAAAGGGTCCTTGAACACTGAAGCTTTCTTT
>TRBJ1-5|TRBD1|TRBV7-2|15|many
CASSLDRGMQQPQHF
TGTGCCAGCAGTTTAGACAGGGGAATGCAGCAGCCCCAGCATTTT
>TRBJ2-1|.|TRBV28|14|many
CASSFVGGNNEQFF
TGTGCCAGCAGTTTCGTGGGGGGTAACAATGAGCAGTTCTTC
>TRBJ2-1|TRBD1|TRBV24-1|13|.
CATRDRDNNEQFF
TGTGCCACCAGGGACAGGGACAACAATGAGCAGTTCTTC
>TRBJ1-6|TRBD1|TRBV7-8|17|.
CVSSLAVPGTGSSPLHF
TGTGTCAGCAGCTTAGCTGTCCCCGGGACAGGGTCTTCACCCCTCCACTTT
>TRBJ1-2|TRBD1|TRBV29-1|13|.
CSVLGQDSYGYTF
TGCAGCGTTTTGGGACAGGACTCCTATGGCTACACCTTC
>TRBJ2-1|TRBD2|TRBV2|15|.
CASSETRGGYNEQFF
TGTGCCAGCAGTGAAACCCGCGGGGGGTACAATGAGCAGTTCTTC
>TRBJ1-2|TRBD1|TRBV19|13|.
CASSSQGVYGYTF
TGTGCCAGTAGTTCACAGGGGGTCTATGGCTACACCTTC
>TRBJ2-5|TRBD2|TRBV29-1|18|few
CSVEDWATSGGPQETQYF
TGCAGCGTTGAAGATTGGGCGACTAGCGGGGGGCCCCAAGAGACCCAGTACTTC
>TRBJ1-1|TRBD1|TRBV2|12|.
CASPSRGREAFF
TGTGCCAGCCCCTCTAGGGGGCGTGAAGCTTTCTTT
>TRBJ2-2|.|TRBV29-1|15|.
CSVERASANTGELFF
TGCAGCGTTGAACGGGCCAGCGCGAACACCGGGGAGCTGTTTTTT
>TRBJ2-5|.|TRBV28|15|few
CASSLGFGFSETQYF
TGTGCCAGCAGTTTAGGTTTTGGGTTCTCCGAGACCCAGTACTTC
>TRBJ1-1|TRBD1|TRBV15|15|few
CATSSDRGANTEAFF
TGTGCCACCAGCAGTGACAGGGGCGCCAACACTGAAGCTTTCTTT
>TRBJ2-5|.|TRBV19|14|few
CASSILGERETQYF
TGTGCCAGTAGTATCCTCGGGGAGCGGGAGACCCAGTACTTC
>TRBJ1-5|TRBD1|TRBV7-9|14|many
CASSQGQLNQPQHF
TGTGCCAGCAGCCAGGGACAGTTAAATCAGCCCCAGCATTTT
>TRBJ2-3|TRBD2|TRBV19|15|.
CATSLAGGFTDTQYF
TGTGCCACCTCACTAGCGGGGGGATTCACAGATACGCAGTATTTT
>TRBJ2-7|.|TRBV6-1|15|.
CASKVSEGVGDEQYF
TGTGCCAGCAAAGTATCCGAAGGCGTCGGGGACGAGCAGTACTTC
>TRBJ1-5|TRBD1|TRBV7-6|15|.
CASSAVTGGNQPQHF
TGTGCCAGCAGCGCCGTGACAGGGGGCAATCAGCCCCAGCATTTT
>TRBJ1-6|.|TRBV7-2|15|many
CASSLVWGENSPLHF
TGTGCCAGCAGCTTAGTTTGGGGAGAGAATTCACCCCTCCACTTT
>TRBJ2-3|.|TRBV15|14|.
CATGPEDHTDTQYF
TGTGCCACCGGTCCCGAGGACCATACAGATACGCAGTATTTT
>TRBJ1-1|TRBD1|TRBV20-1|16|.
CSARDRYRGPRTEAFF
TGCAGTGCTAGAGATCGTTACAGGGGCCCCCGGACTGAAGCTTTCTTT
>TRBJ1-2|TRBD1|TRBV20-1|14|few
CSAIDRGSHYGYTF
TGCAGTGCTATCGACAGGGGAAGTCACTATGGCTACACCTTC
>TRBJ1-5|.|TRBV7-6|13|many
CASSSYRNQPQHF
TGTGCCAGCAGCTCCTACAGGAATCAGCCCCAGCATTTT
>TRBJ2-2|.|TRBV28|12|many
CASSPGQVWLFF
TGTGCCAGCAGCCCGGGCCAGGTCTGGCTGTTTTTT
>TRBJ1-3|.|TRBV7-6|16|.
CASSHRATDSGNTIYF
TGTGCCAGCAGCCATAGAGCCACCGACTCTGGAAACACCATATATTTT
>TRBJ1-4|.|TRBV6-5|14|.
CASSGTRPGEKLFF
TGTGCCAGCAGTGGTACTCGGCCTGGCGAAAAACTGTTTTTT
>TRBJ1-1|.|TRBV5-8|14|few
CASSLGQGYAEAFF
TGTGCCAGCAGCTTGGGGCAGGGTTATGCTGAAGCTTTCTTT
>TRBJ1-5|.|TRBV5-1|16|.
CASSLGSGARNQPQHF
TGTGCCAGCAGCTTGGGTTCCGGGGCGCGCAATCAGCCCCAGCATTTT
>TRBJ2-5|.|TRBV28|13|.
CVSVRANQETQYF
TGTGTCAGTGTAAGGGCCAACCAAGAGACCCAGTACTTC
>TRBJ2-3|TRBD2|TRBV28|14|many
CASSLLSGGDTQYF
TGTGCCAGCAGTTTATTATCGGGGGGAGATACGCAGTATTTT
>TRBJ1-4|.|TRBV29-1|10|few
CSVVDEKLFF
TGCAGCGTTGTAGACGAAAAACTGTTTTTT
>TRBJ1-4|.|TRBV23-1|18|.
CASSPFWDLLELDEKLFF
TGCGCCAGCAGCCCCTTTTGGGACCTCCTCGAACTGGATGAAAAACTGTTTTTT
>TRBJ2-5|.|TRBV29-1|12|few
CSVLRPRETQYF
TGCAGCGTACTACGCCCTCGGGAGACCCAGTACTTC